The 22 T cell receptor beta chains in this list originate from one sample, sequenced in a study of shared clonotypes between healthy human individuals. TCRdb's table, derived via immunoSEQ multiplex PCR, lists solely in-frame clones and lacks some. The repertoire holds about 380,000 clones, with 96% as singletons. The specimen was memory CD8+ T cells sorted from blood. Subset of the sample: CD45RO+ cells pooled with CCR7-negative TemRA cells. These receptors all come from a man aged 25 to 45 in good health.

The chain joins TRBV2 to TRBJ2-2; TRBD2 aligns across 11 bases. Germline lookup yields CDR1 SNHLY and CDR2 FYNNEI. Trimming at V came to 6 bases and at J to 4 bases, leaving 16 bases not matched to a gene. This CDR3 region has 19 residues. CDR3 nucleotides: TGTGCCAGCAGGGGTACACAGGGTAGGCTAGCGGGAGGCACCGGGGAGCTGTTTTTT. Encoded protein: CASRGTQGRLAGGTGELFF.

The rearrangement links TRBV30 to TRBJ1-1; D might be TRBD1 (6 bases). CDR1 and CDR2 from the germline V gene are GTSNPN and SVGIG (reference sequence). Trimming left V 3 bases short and J 4 bases short, with 15 bases between. The CDR3 totals 14 residues. The CDR3 loop reads CAWRPRGRGTEAFF. The DNA for the CDR3 is TGTGCCTGGAGGCCCAGGGGAAGGGGCACTGAAGCTTTCTTT.

The genes are TRBV27 and TRBJ1-2; tentatively, D is TRBD1 (6 bases). The CDR3 is 13 residues long. With 4 bases removed from V and 6 bases from J, the gap between germline ends came to 12 bases. Germline V lookup: CDR1 MNHEY, CDR2 SMNVEV (reference sequence). The CDR3 spells CASSSTGLDGYTF. Written as DNA, the CDR3 is TGTGCCAGCAGTTCGACAGGTCTTGATGGCTACACCTTC.

CDR3 region: CASSERAGGNSPLHF. DNA of the CDR3: TGTGCCAGCAGTGAAAGGGCAGGGGGTAATTCACCCCTCCACTTT. The rearrangement joins TRBV2 to TRBJ1-6, with 7 nucleotides matching TRBD1. CDR1 SNHLY and CDR2 FYNNEI come from the germline V gene. This CDR3 has 15 residues. Losses at the gene ends were 2 bases for V and 6 bases for J; bases not matched to a gene: 4.

This clone was found once. This chain uses TRBV6-5 with TRBJ2-2; 7 bases fit TRBD2. The germline CDR1 and CDR2 sequences are MNHEY and SVGAGI. This CDR3 spans 16 amino acids. Unmatched junction bases numbered 2, after V lost 0 bases and J lost 1 base. CDR3 coding DNA: TGTGCCAGCAGTTACTCGCCGGGAGGGAACACCGGGGAGCTGTTTTTT. This codes for CASSYSPGGNTGELFF.

This rearrangement joins TRBV18 to TRBJ2-1, with 10 bases fitting TRBD2. CDR1 and CDR2 from the germline V gene are KGHSH and LQKENI. The V gene end was trimmed by 6 bases and the J gene end by 10 bases; junction bases not matched to a gene: 18. The CDR3 sequence is 17 residues long. The CDR3 sequence is CASSAILAGQKGGEQFF. DNA for the CDR3: TGTGCCAGCTCCGCAATACTAGCGGGACAAAAGGGTGGCGAGCAGTTCTTC.

The V gene is TRBV5-1, the J gene TRBJ2-1; D ambiguous. The V and J ends lost 0 bases and 6 bases respectively, with 10 bases between them. The CDR3 covers 14 residues. Germline values: CDR1 SGHRS, CDR2 YFSETQ. The CDR3 region has the DNA TGCGCCAGCAGCTTGGCCCCCCAAGTCAATGAGCAGTTCTTC. Amino acids: CASSLAPQVNEQFF.

This chain uses TRBV6-6 with TRBJ2-7; 10 nucleotides align to TRBD2. V gave up 0 bases and J gave up 4 bases; unmatched junction bases: 6. The germline V gene has CDR1 MNHNY and CDR2 SVGAGI (reference sequence). This CDR3 comprises 16 residues. CDR3 residues: CASSYSLQREGYEQYF. The CDR3 nucleotides are TGTGCCAGCAGTTACTCGTTACAGCGGGAGGGATACGAGCAGTACTTC.

The CDR3 coding sequence is TGTGCCAGCAGTTTGCCCGGGACAGGGGCCCAAGACGGTGGCTACACCTTC. It encodes CASSLPGTGAQDGGYTF. This chain connects TRBV28 to TRBJ1-2; TRBD1 agrees at 10 bases. The CDR3 loop spans 17 amino acids. V lost 3 bases to trimming and J lost 7 bases; unmatched junction nucleotides: 14. Germline V gives CDR1 MDHEN, CDR2 SYDVKM.

This sequence joins TRBV28 and TRBJ2-5; TRBD1 agrees at 9 bases. This CDR3 is 16 amino acids long. Trimming cost V 3 bases and J 5 bases; bases outside gene matches: 10. The germline V gene has CDR1 MDHEN and CDR2 SYDVKM. CDR3 coding DNA: TGTGCCAGCAGTTTGCCAGGACAGGGGTTGTCGGAGACCCAGTACTTC. It is translated as CASSLPGQGLSETQYF.

This chain links TRBV13 with TRBJ2-3, with 12 nucleotides matching TRBD2. Germline V gene data show CDR1 as PRHDT and CDR2 as FYEKMQ (reference sequence). V was clipped by 4 bases and J by 6 bases; unmatched bases: 2. This CDR3 has 14 amino acids. Here the CDR3 DNA reads TGTGCCAGCAGCTCTAGCGGGAGGGGTGATACGCAGTATTTT. Its protein is CASSSSGRGDTQYF.

This clone appeared once. The chain carries TRBV5-1 and TRBJ2-3; 7 bases agree with TRBD2. The CDR3 spans 15 residues. Trimming removed 4 bases from V and 3 bases from J; junction bases left unmatched: 8. Germline V lookup: CDR1 SGHRS, CDR2 YFSETQ. The CDR3, as DNA: TGCGCCAGCAGCCTCCGAGCGGGAACTACAGATACGCAGTATTTT. Its protein is CASSLRAGTTDTQYF. Full variable domain (missing parts from reference TRBV5-1 and TRBJ2-3): KAGVTQTPRYLIKTRGQQVTLSCSPISGHRSVSWYQQTPGQGLQFLFEYFSETQRNKGNFPGRFSGRQFSNSRSEMNVSTLELGDSALYLCASSLRAGTTDTQYFGPGTRLTVL.

The chain links TRBV6-5 to TRBJ2-7; 7 nucleotides match TRBD2. The J segment lost 0 bases and the V segment lost 5 bases, leaving 4 bases of the junction unmatched. Per germline, CDR1 MNHEY and CDR2 SVGAGI. This CDR3 is 14 amino acids long. CDR3 loop: CASSAGRYSYEQYF. In DNA form, the CDR3 reads TGTGCCAGCAGTGCCGGGAGGTACTCCTACGAGCAGTACTTC.

This clone has more than one count but fewer than ten. This chain connects TRBV20-1 to TRBJ2-1, with TRBD1 identical over 7 bases. The CDR3 is 11 residues long. The ends lost 5 bases at V and 6 bases at J; junction bases unmatched: 1. Germline CDR1 DFQATT, CDR2 SNEGSKA (reference sequence). The CDR3 nucleotides read TGCAGTGCTTGGACAGGCAATGAGCAGTTCTTC. It translates to CSAWTGNEQFF.

The gene calls are TRBV5-1 and TRBJ2-5; D is possibly TRBD1 (6 bases). V was pared by 6 bases and J by 4 bases, with 19 bases between. Germline V gene data show CDR1 as SGHRS and CDR2 as YFSETQ. The CDR3 is 15 amino acids. CDR3 sequence: CASNIRTGNRETQYF. The CDR3 nucleotides are TGCGCCAGCAACATTCGCACAGGGAATAGAGAGACCCAGTACTTC.

V usage is TRBV28 and J usage is TRBJ2-7, with 8 bases matching TRBD1. The V gene end was trimmed by 2 bases and the J gene end by 1 base; junction bases not matched to a gene: 7. The CDR3 spans 16 residues. Per the germline V gene, CDR1 is MDHEN and CDR2 is SYDVKM. The CDR3 protein is CASSLPSRQGSYEQYF. The CDR3, as DNA: TGTGCCAGCAGTTTACCCTCAAGACAGGGGTCCTACGAGCAGTACTTC.

This chain links TRBV29-1 with TRBJ2-6, with a possible D match to TRBD1 (5 bases). The germline V and J ends were trimmed by 6 bases and 0 bases, with 6 bases remaining between them. Germline V gene sequence: CDR1 SQVTM, CDR2 ANQGSEA. The length of the CDR3 is 13 residues. The CDR3 is CSVTVSGANVLTF. The CDR3 DNA reads as TGCAGCGTGACAGTCTCTGGGGCCAACGTCCTGACTTTC.

This CDR3 is CASSYSPPVSNYGYTF. The CDR3 region has the DNA TGTGCCAGCAGTTACTCGCCCCCAGTGTCTAACTATGGCTACACCTTC. The chain combines TRBV6-5 with TRBJ1-2; D unclear. The germline gives CDR1 MNHEY, CDR2 SVGAGI. V dropped 0 bases and J dropped 0 bases, with 11 bases sitting between them. CDR3 length: 16 amino acids.

The chain is built from TRBV7-8 and TRBJ1-1; D is undetermined. The CDR3 consists of 14 residues. The V gene lost 0 bases and the J gene lost 6 bases, with 11 bases spanning the gap. Germline V gene lookup returns CDR1 SGHVS and CDR2 FQNEAQ. The CDR3: CASSLAIGVPEAFF. The CDR3 DNA follows: TGTGCCAGCAGCTTAGCGATCGGAGTCCCTGAAGCTTTCTTT.

V is TRBV5-1 and J is TRBJ2-5, with a possible D match to TRBD1 (5 bases). The length of the CDR3 is 14 residues. From germline, CDR1 is SGHRS and CDR2 YFSETQ. V lost 6 bases and J lost 2, with 14 bases in between. This chain's CDR3 is CASTDKGFQETQYF. CDR3 nucleotide sequence: TGCGCCAGCACTGACAAGGGGTTTCAAGAGACCCAGTACTTC.

The chain combines TRBV28 with TRBJ2-1; D possibly corresponds to TRBD1 (6 bases). Germline V CDR1 and CDR2: MDHEN, SYDVKM. The CDR3 runs to 12 residues. The ends were cut back, 5 bases at V and 12 bases at J, with 14 bases in the middle. This CDR3 reads CASSNREDWQFF. CDR3 bases: TGTGCCAGCAGTAACAGGGAAGATTGGCAGTTCTTC. The full variable domain, with the rest looked up from reference TRBV28 and TRBJ2-1, is DVKVTQSSRYLVKRTGEKVFLECVQDMDHENMFWYRQDPGLGLRLIYFSYDVKMKEKGDIPEGYSVSREKKERFSLILESASTNQTSMYLCASSNREDWQFFGPGTRLTVL.

On this clone: This same CDR3 is encoded by further DNA sequences in the sample. This chain links TRBV30 with TRBJ1-1; perhaps TRBD1 as D (6 bases). The V end lost 0 bases, the J end lost 5 bases, and 10 bases lay between the germline ends. The V gene's germline CDR1 is GTSNPN and CDR2 SVGIG (reference sequence). The CDR3 runs to 13 residues. The chain's CDR3 is CAWSVLGGTEAFF. The CDR3 DNA is TGTGCCTGGAGTGTACTAGGGGGAACTGAAGCTTTCTTT.